The clone carrying this T cell receptor beta chain was counted a few times. The CDR3 runs 15 residues. Germline assignment: CDR1 SGHDT and CDR2 YYEEEE. Trimming stripped 1 base from V and 6 bases from J, with 16 bases between. The data originate from a study of blood T cell repertoires in COVID-19. The data were produced by immunoSEQ multiplex PCR, yet TCRdb's version contains in-frame clones alone and is incomplete. Among 200,000 to 250,000 clones, about 76% were seen once, and the ten largest hold about 8.9%. Sequenced: PBMCs or T cells enriched from blood (not recorded which). The chain has TRBV5-6 and TRBJ1-1; maybe TRBD1 (5 bases). The sequence derives from a woman aged 50 to 60 with acute COVID-19. CDR3 protein: CASSLQGGVFAEAFF. In nucleotides, the CDR3 is TGTGCCAGCAGCTTGCAGGGTGGAGTTTTCGCTGAAGCTTTCTTT.